The 22 T cell receptor beta chains listed next were all sequenced from one sample in a study of blood T cells in healthy people across ages. A sample-barcoded 5' primer and a J-beta primer mix were used in a second PCR of about 7 to 12 cycles. TCRdb reprocessed the 5' RACE reads via MiXCR and lists one record per CDR3 protein. The table has 600,000 or so distinct CDR3 sequences, approximately 30% seen once. Specimen: blood. These receptors were taken from a woman aged 80 or older in good health.

This clonotype occurred a few times. This may stem from a read error, because a much larger clone lies one nucleotide away. The V gene is TRBV28, the J gene TRBJ2-1, with 12 bases that match TRBD2. TRBJ2-7 matches the DNA end more closely, so the J call is doubtful. Germline V lookup: CDR1 MDHEN, CDR2 SYDVKM. The CDR3 runs to 17 residues. The CDR3 nucleotides are TGTGCCAGCAGTTTCCCCAGGACTAGCGGGGTGGAAAATGAGCAGTACTTC. This translates into CASSFPRTSGVENEQYF.

V and J are TRBV20-1 and TRBJ1-5; 8 positions agree with TRBD1. The CDR3 extends over 15 amino acids. The trim removed 2 bases at V and 3 bases at J, leaving 6 bases unmatched. CDR1 and CDR2 from the germline V gene are DFQATT and SNEGSKA (reference sequence). The CDR3 region has the DNA TGCAGTGCTAGACCCCTGACAGGGGACAATCAGCCCCAGCATTTT. Translating gives CSARPLTGDNQPQHF.

J is TRBJ2-5 and V is TRBV2, with a possible D match to TRBD2 (5 bases). Germline values: CDR1 SNHLY, CDR2 FYNNEI. Trimming left V 1 base short and J 11 bases short, with 23 bases between. The CDR3 sequence is 16 residues long. The CDR3 sequence is CASSEGRTPQNNEQYF. The CDR3 nucleotides are TGTGCCAGCAGTGAAGGTCGGACTCCCCAAAACAATGAGCAGTACTTC.

As regards this clonotype: The junction and the germline gene differ at one end; a read error may be behind it. The chain has TRBV12-3 or TRBV12-4 and TRBJ2-1; 9 nucleotides align to TRBD2. This CDR3 is built from 14 residues. Written as DNA, the CDR3 is TGTGCCAGCAGTTCGGGACTAGCTCCCAATGAGCGGTTCTTC. This translates into CASSSGLAPNERFF.

V gene TRBV5-1 combines with J gene TRBJ2-7; possible D gene TRBD2, 6 bases. Germline CDR1 and CDR2: SGHRS and YFSETQ. Trimming pared 6 bases from V and 5 bases from J, leaving 15 bases between. The CDR3 sequence is 13 residues long. CDR3 protein: CASTSEGRDEQYF. CDR3 DNA: TGCGCCAGCACCTCGGAGGGACGGGACGAGCAGTACTTC.

This sequence joins TRBV2 and TRBJ1-5, with D possibly matching TRBD1 (5 bases). The length of the CDR3 is 16 residues. CDR1 and CDR2 (germline): SNHLY, FYNNEI. V was shortened by 6 bases and J by 4 bases, with 19 bases between the two germline ends. CDR3 nucleotide sequence: TGTGCCAGCAGGAGGGACGGGGGGAAACCAAATCAGCCCCAGCATTTT. Its protein is CASRRDGGKPNQPQHF.

Concerning this clonotype: A read error is possible here, since a much larger clone lies one base away. This sequence joins TRBV29-1 and TRBJ1-2, with 7 bases matching TRBD1. From germline, CDR1 is SQVTM and CDR2 ANQGSEA. The CDR3 extends over 12 amino acids. The CDR3 bases are TGCAGCGCCTCGACAGGGCGGTATGGCCACACCTTC. Its translation: CSASTGRYGHTF.

The genes are TRBV9 and TRBJ2-1, with TRBD1 matching 8 bases. This CDR3 has 15 amino acids. The junction had 8 bases not matched to a gene; V was cut back by 4 bases and J by 5 bases. Germline V CDR1 and CDR2: SGDLS, YYNGEE. As DNA, the CDR3 is TGTGCCAGCAGCATTACAGGGGGAGTAAACAATGAGCAGTTCTTC. It codes for CASSITGGVNNEQFF.

This clonotype was recorded at least ten times. The chain joins TRBV20-1 to TRBJ1-4; D is unresolved. V lost 7 bases to trimming and J lost 5 bases, with 14 bases between them. The CDR3 extends over 13 amino acids. The germline gives CDR1 DFQATT, CDR2 SNEGSKA (reference sequence). CDR3 nucleotides: TGCAGTGTGACCGGGATTCGGAATGAAAAACTGTTTTTT. As protein: CSVTGIRNEKLFF.

This clonotype showed up many times. The V and J genes are TRBV20-1 and TRBJ2-7; unclear D gene. CDR3 length: 11 amino acids. With 0 bases removed from V and 2 bases from J, the gap between germline ends came to 2 bases. Germline values: CDR1 DFQATT, CDR2 SNEGSKA (reference sequence). This CDR3 is CSARDAYEQYF. The CDR3 DNA follows: TGCAGTGCTAGAGACGCCTACGAGCAGTACTTC.

Ten or more counts support this clonotype. The rearrangement uses TRBV21-1 and TRBJ2-1. TRBV21-1 is tagged as a pseudogene. The CDR3 runs 15 residues. The CDR3 region has the DNA TGTGCCAGCAGCCCAAGTACGGACTCCCACAATGAGCAGTTCTTC. Translating gives CASSPSTDSHNEQFF.

V and J are TRBV6-1 and TRBJ1-6; 7 bases line up with TRBD1. Trimming removed 5 bases from V and 6 bases from J; junction bases left unmatched: 16. The CDR3 totals 18 residues. CDR1 is MNHNS and CDR2 is SASEGT in the germline V gene. CDR3 amino acids: CASSRERMSGTANSPLHF. The DNA for the CDR3 is TGTGCCAGCAGTAGGGAGAGAATGAGCGGGACAGCTAATTCACCCCTCCACTTT.

This clonotype was seen many times. V usage is TRBV29-1 and J usage is TRBJ1-4, with D unresolved. The CDR3 loop spans 11 amino acids. From germline, CDR1 is SQVTM and CDR2 ANQGSEA. V gave up 7 bases and J gave up 7 bases, with 10 bases separating them. CDR3 protein: CSGTYTEKLFF. In DNA, the CDR3 is TGCAGCGGCACGTATACTGAAAAACTGTTTTTT.

This clonotype was detected many times. The chain employs TRBV5-4 and TRBJ2-7; maybe TRBD2 (6 bases). The germline V gene has CDR1 SGHNT and CDR2 YYREEE (reference sequence). The CDR3 is 14 residues long. V lost 1 base to trimming and J lost 4 bases, with 12 bases between them. The CDR3 here is CASSLRGFDYEQYF. CDR3 nucleotide sequence: TGTGCCAGCAGCTTGCGGGGGTTTGATTACGAGCAGTACTTC.

The table lists this clonotype with a few counts. V and J are TRBV20-1 and TRBJ2-7; TRBD1 matches at 7 bases. V lost 5 bases and J lost 7; bases outside the gene matches: 8. This CDR3 contains 12 residues. Germline V gene lookup returns CDR1 DFQATT and CDR2 SNEGSKA (reference sequence). The CDR3 region is CSARQGVDEQYF. For the CDR3, the DNA is TGCAGTGCTCGGCAGGGGGTGGATGAGCAGTACTTC.

This clonotype showed up just once. The rearrangement joins TRBV20-1 to TRBJ2-7, with TRBD1 matching 7 bases. The trim removed 3 bases at V and 0 bases at J, leaving 11 bases unmatched. The CDR3 length is 16 residues. Germline V gives CDR1 DFQATT, CDR2 SNEGSKA (reference sequence). CDR3 region: CSARSVLRDSSYEQYF. The CDR3 DNA sequence: TGCAGTGCTAGGAGTGTCCTCCGGGACAGCTCCTACGAGCAGTACTTC.

This chain connects TRBV28 to TRBJ2-2, with 7 bases that match TRBD1. The ends lost 3 bases at V and 7 bases at J; junction bases unmatched: 11. This CDR3 is built from 16 residues. CDR1 MDHEN and CDR2 SYDVKM come from the germline V gene. The CDR3 protein is CASSFARGRVLGELFF. The CDR3 bases are TGTGCCAGCAGTTTCGCTAGGGGGCGCGTCCTCGGGGAGCTGTTTTTT.

The chain is built from TRBV7-9 and TRBJ1-2; D unresolved. V gave up 1 base and J gave up 1 base, with 10 bases separating them. Germline V gene data show CDR1 as SEHNR and CDR2 as FQNEAQ (reference sequence). The CDR3 loop spans 15 amino acids. The CDR3 DNA reads TGTGCCAGCAGCTTAGTGGTCGGATATAACTATGGCTACACCTTC. As protein: CASSLVVGYNYGYTF.

The chain joins TRBV5-6 to TRBJ1-2, with D perhaps TRBD1 (5 bases). The germline CDR1 and CDR2 sequences are SGHDT and YYEEEE. Trimming took off 4 bases at V and 4 bases at J, with 17 bases between the two ends. The length of the CDR3 is 15 residues. The chain's CDR3 is CASSADPSRVYGYTF. CDR3 bases: TGTGCCAGCAGCGCGGACCCATCCAGGGTCTATGGCTACACCTTC.

This clonotype was detected many times. The rearrangement uses TRBV20-1 and TRBJ1-2; unclear D gene. There are 12 residues in the CDR3. Trimming shortened V by 3 bases and J by 4 bases, and 9 bases separated the two germline ends. Germline CDR1 reads DFQATT; CDR2 reads SNEGSKA (reference sequence). The CDR3 bases are TGCAGTGCTAGTTCGGAACTCTATGGCTACACCTTC. It translates to CSASSELYGYTF.

Details on this clonotype: Likely a read error: the CDR3 ends without its conserved phenylalanine or tryptophan. The V call is TRBV20-1, the J call TRBJ1-2; TRBD1 aligns across 9 bases. The CDR3 has 14 residues. Germline V gene sequence: CDR1 DFQATT, CDR2 SNEGSKA (reference sequence). With V trimmed by 3 bases and J by 6 bases, 8 bases remained unmatched. CDR3 sequence reads: CSARGDREQHGYTI. The CDR3 DNA reads as TGCAGTGCTAGGGGGGACAGGGAACAGCATGGCTACACCATC.

Worth noting for this clonotype: A much larger clone lies one base from this, so it may be a read error. This chain links TRBV21-1 with TRBJ2-7; the table's D call, TRBD2, was not checked against the DNA. TRBV21-1 is termed a pseudogene. The CDR3 covers 14 residues. CDR3 sequence (DNA): TGTGCCAGCGGCAGGAGGGTTTCGGGCTACGAGCAGTACTTC. Translation: CASGRRVSGYEQYF.